The TCR beta chain described here comes from a study of cytomegalovirus exposure and HLA in healthy donors. Study background: Roughly 92 million unique TCRs, all from HLA-typed donors, were included in an early release of the data. Findings and limits, study-wide: Later analysis showed most CMV-associated TCR beta chains appearing HLA-restricted. A few of the chains that were CMV-associated were confirmed in vitro to be specific for CMV antigens. The study had only CMV serostatus as immune exposure information.

CDR1 SNHLY and CDR2 FYNNEI come from the germline V gene. There are 14 residues in the CDR3. Unmatched junction bases numbered 10, after V lost 10 bases and J lost 2 bases. On this clone itself: The antigen is unknown.

Both 60 Vbeta primers and 13 Jbeta primers went into the PCR. Produced via immunoSEQ multiplex PCR; TCRdb's table is partial and in-frame only. The sample lists about 140,000 clones; 80% were seen once. This TCR was recovered from a female donor in good health and CMV-seronegative. J is TRBJ1-1 and V is TRBV2; TRBD1 aligns across 7 bases. The sample taken for sequencing was PBMCs. CDR3 region: CANPQTGRNTEAFF. The CDR3 region has the DNA TGTGCCAACCCTCAGACAGGGAGAAACACTGAAGCTTTCTTT.